The TCR beta chain described here comes from a study of molecular identifiers for immune sequencing clone quantification (dated by TCRdb to between 2017 and 2018). About the full investigation: For a replicate experiment, the RNA from either roughly 18,000 or 92,000 naive CD8 T cells was divided into five aliquots, and four of those aliquots went on to sequencing. CD8 T cells were used in a methods study to benchmark molecular-identifier clustering-based TCR repertoire sequencing (MIDCIRS) and TCR RNA copy counting. The study at large found these results: The sizes of highly expanded clones could end up underestimated when identical TCR molecules share a barcode. Modeling indicated roughly 3.2 TCR RNA copies recovered per cell, compared with roughly 10 by digital PCR, which implies a capture efficiency of around 30%. When barcode sub-clustering was omitted, TCR diversity was inflated by chimeric consensus sequences, with chimeras reaching as high as 47%. Naive libraries contained spiked-in Jurkat TCR RNA (roughly 10 copies' worth), which is not part of the donor repertoire. Spiked-in Jurkat TCR RNA equivalent to a single cell was reported to be detectable even among approximately 1 million naive CD8 T cells. In CMV-specific effector cells, clones with more than 20 RNA copies contained over 99% of molecules, whereas in naive cells such clones contained under 1% of molecules.

Naive CD8 T cell libraries were made from about 20,000 to 1,000,000 sorted cells using 10%, 30% or 50% of purified RNA. Naive CD8 T cells were FACS-sorted as CD8+CD4-CCR7+CD45RA+ on a BD FACSAria II into RLT Plus buffer. To test detection sensitivity, Jurkat RNA equivalent to nine to ten TCR copies was spiked into samples of roughly 20,000-1,100,000 naive CD8 T cells. Enrichment of CD8 T cells was performed with RosetteSep CD8+ T Cell Enrichment Cocktail and Ficoll-Paque, after which ACK red cell lysis was carried out. CDR1 and CDR2, per the germline V gene (reference sequence), are LNHDA and SQIVND. V is clipped by 0 bases and J by 0 bases, and the sequence between their germline boundaries is 6 bases long. The CDR3 measures 15 amino acids from cysteine to phenylalanine. Here the CDR3 DNA is all that survives: 45 bases in frame from base 1. Library method: PCR. The sequencing machine was an Illumina HiSeq 4000. Bulk TCR libraries were prepared as previously described, using TCR primers listed in Table S5. Purification of total RNA was performed with the Qiagen AllPrep DNA/RNA kit. Before analysis, reads from multiple sequencing runs of one library were combined. The original pipeline was this. Only reads with exact TCR constant sequence were kept, trimmed to 150 nt, and grouped by their 12-nt molecular barcodes. Within each barcode group, reads were sub-clustered at a 15% Levenshtein threshold, and quality-weighted consensus sequences were built per RNA molecule. Non-functional sequences were excluded, and lower-count sequences lying one edit away from another sequence were also excluded. Based on fitting two negative binomial distributions, any barcode sub-cluster with under 20% of the maximum read count was discarded. The public sequencing data were trimmed at Q25 with fastp and processed into clonotypes with MiXCR by TCRdb, which kept only in-frame beta chains. Every entry covers one CDR3 protein and lists the most common genes and DNA from its rows. The authors' filters were not applied to this entry. The sample yields hundreds of thousands of distinct CDR3 sequences; just under 20% were counted once. The ten largest clonotypes hold around 0.86% of the sample.

As concerns this clonotype: Its antigen is currently not known. Per-base qualities were not stored, and no clone one base away is much larger.

Source material: naive CD8+ T cells from blood, with Jurkat cell RNA spiked in. According to the study, the label for this sample's cell subset or site signals: FACS-sorted CD8+CD4-CCR7+CD45RA+ naive T cells. The clonotype comes from a human donor in good health. Some libraries in this study had Jurkat cell RNA spiked in. Recombination connected TRBV19 to TRBJ2-1; no D gene can be assigned with confidence. The CDR3 protein: CASSIDSRSYNEQFF. The bases are TGTGCCAGTAGTATAGACAGTCGCTCCTACAATGAGCAGTTCTTC.